One sample yielded the 7 T cell receptor beta chains listed below, sequenced in a study of blood T cell repertoires in COVID-19. Profiling relied on immunoSEQ multiplex PCR, and the TCRdb table lists in-frame clones only, not all of them. The table lists about 130,000 clones, roughly 84% of them singletons, with roughly an eighth in the top ten. The specimen was peripheral blood. These receptors originate from a woman aged 25 to 39 who had recovered from COVID-19.

CDR3 sequence reads: CASSDPGTRELNYGYTF. CDR3 nucleotides: TGTGCCAGCAGCGACCCCGGGACACGAGAACTTAACTATGGCTACACCTTC. The chain combines TRBV9 with TRBJ1-2, with D maybe TRBD1 (6 bases). The CDR3 is made up of 17 amino acids. V was cut by 3 bases and J by 1 base, with 19 bases left in between. Per the germline V gene, CDR1 is SGDLS and CDR2 is YYNGEE.

The CDR3 coding sequence is TGTGCCACCAGTGATGGGGGACTTTTTGGGCCCCAGCATTTT. It encodes CATSDGGLFGPQHF. V usage is TRBV24-1 and J usage is TRBJ1-5; D might be TRBD1 (5 bases). From germline, CDR1 is KGHDR and CDR2 SFDVKD. This CDR3 region has 14 residues. V was trimmed by 3 bases and J by 9 bases, leaving 14 bases between them.

J is TRBJ1-2 and V is TRBV3-1 (or the pseudogene TRBV3-2); D perhaps matches TRBD1 (6 bases). The CDR3 is 14 residues long. The V and J ends lost 4 bases and 2 bases respectively, with 11 bases between them. The V gene's germline CDR1 is LGHDT and CDR2 YNNKEL (reference sequence). CDR3 nucleotide sequence: TGTGCCAGCAGCCGGTGGACAGAAAACTATGGCTACACCTTC. As protein: CASSRWTENYGYTF.

The chain links TRBV9 to TRBJ2-7; TRBD1 matches 7 bases. This CDR3 comprises 14 residues. The junction had 6 bases not matched to a gene; V was cut back by 3 bases and J by 3 bases. Germline CDR1 is SGDLS and CDR2 is YYNGEE. CDR3 nucleotide sequence: TGTGCCAGCAGCGCCCCGGGACAGTTCTACGAGCAGTACTTC. Translated, it gives CASSAPGQFYEQYF.

The V and J genes are TRBV15 and TRBJ2-5, with D perhaps matching TRBD1 (6 bases). Germline CDR1 and CDR2: LNHNV and YYDKDF (reference sequence). The V end lost 5 bases, the J end lost 2 bases, and 15 bases lay between the germline ends. The CDR3 sequence is 15 residues long. The CDR3 bases are TGTGCCACCAGCCGTACCAGGGGAGTTCAAGAGACCCAGTACTTC. This translates into CATSRTRGVQETQYF.

This clone came up a few times. The chain employs TRBV15 and TRBJ1-5; 7 bases fit TRBD1. The CDR3 totals 15 residues. V shed 0 bases and J 5 bases; nucleotides not matched to a gene: 4. Germline V gene sequence: CDR1 LNHNV, CDR2 YYDKDF (reference sequence). CDR3 DNA: TGTGCCACCAGCAGAGATGGCAGGGGGGATCAGCCCCAGCATTTT. It encodes CATSRDGRGDQPQHF.

This clone appeared a few times. The rearrangement uses TRBV7-2 and TRBJ1-6, with TRBD1 as a possible D gene (5 bases). CDR1 and CDR2 (germline): SGHTA, FQGNSA. The CDR3 is 15 amino acids. V lost 5 bases to trimming and J lost 7 bases, with 15 bases between them. CDR3 protein: CASSSDRIRNSPLHF. The CDR3 DNA follows: TGTGCCAGCAGCAGTGACAGAATTCGGAATTCACCCCTCCACTTT.